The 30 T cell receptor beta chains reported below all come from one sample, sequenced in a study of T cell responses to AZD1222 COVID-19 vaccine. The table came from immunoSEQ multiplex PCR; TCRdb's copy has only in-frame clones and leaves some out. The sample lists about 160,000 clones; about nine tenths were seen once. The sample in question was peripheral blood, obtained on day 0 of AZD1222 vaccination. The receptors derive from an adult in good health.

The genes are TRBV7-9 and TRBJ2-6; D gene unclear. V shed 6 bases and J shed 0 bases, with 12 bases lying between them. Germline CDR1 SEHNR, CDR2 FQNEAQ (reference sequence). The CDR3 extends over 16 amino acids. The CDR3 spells CASSSQRGSGANVLTF. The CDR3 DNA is TGTGCCAGCAGTTCTCAACGTGGCTCTGGGGCCAACGTCCTGACTTTC. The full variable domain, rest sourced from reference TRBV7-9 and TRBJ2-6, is DTGVSQNPRHKITKRGQNVTFRCDPISEHNRLYWYRQTLGQGPEFLTYFQNEAQLEKSRLLSDRFSAERPKGSFSTLEIQRTEQGDSAMYLCASSSQRGSGANVLTFGAGSRLTVL.

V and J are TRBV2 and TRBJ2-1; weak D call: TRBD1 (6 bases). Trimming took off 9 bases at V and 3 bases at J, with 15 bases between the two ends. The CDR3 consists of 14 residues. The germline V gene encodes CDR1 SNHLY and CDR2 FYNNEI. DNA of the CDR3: TGTGCCAGGATACAGGGAGATGACTACAATGAGCAGTTCTTC. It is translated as CARIQGDDYNEQFF.

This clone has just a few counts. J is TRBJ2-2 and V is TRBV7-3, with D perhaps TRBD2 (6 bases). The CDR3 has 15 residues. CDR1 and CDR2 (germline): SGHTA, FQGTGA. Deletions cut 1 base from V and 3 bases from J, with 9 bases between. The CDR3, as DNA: TGTGCCAGCAGCTTAATGGAGGGGTACACCGGGGAGCTGTTTTTT. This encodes CASSLMEGYTGELFF. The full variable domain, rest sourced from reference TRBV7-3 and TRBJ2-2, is GAGVSQTPSNKVTEKGKYVELRCDPISGHTALYWYRQSLGQGPEFLIYFQGTGAADDSGLPNDRFFAVRPEGSVSTLKIQRTERGDSAVYLCASSLMEGYTGELFFGEGSRLTVL.

CDR3 nucleotide sequence: TGTGCCAGCTCACTACAGGGTTACAAAGAGACCCAGTACTTC. This translates into CASSLQGYKETQYF. The V call is TRBV18, the J call TRBJ2-5; weak D call: TRBD1 (6 bases). V dropped 4 bases and J dropped 3 bases, with 12 bases sitting between them. This CDR3 has 14 amino acids. Germline V gene sequence: CDR1 KGHSH, CDR2 LQKENI.

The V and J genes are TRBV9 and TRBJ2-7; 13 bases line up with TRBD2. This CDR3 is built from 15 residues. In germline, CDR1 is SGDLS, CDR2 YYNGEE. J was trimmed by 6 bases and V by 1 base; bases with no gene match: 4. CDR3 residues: CASSVTLAGGTEQYF. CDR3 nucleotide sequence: TGTGCCAGCAGCGTAACACTAGCGGGAGGGACCGAGCAGTACTTC.

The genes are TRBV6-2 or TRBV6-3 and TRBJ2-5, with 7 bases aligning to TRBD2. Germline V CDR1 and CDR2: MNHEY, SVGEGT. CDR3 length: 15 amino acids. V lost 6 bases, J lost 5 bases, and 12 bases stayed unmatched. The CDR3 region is CASRPSGAPLETQYF. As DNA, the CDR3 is TGTGCCAGCAGGCCTAGCGGAGCCCCTCTCGAGACCCAGTACTTC.

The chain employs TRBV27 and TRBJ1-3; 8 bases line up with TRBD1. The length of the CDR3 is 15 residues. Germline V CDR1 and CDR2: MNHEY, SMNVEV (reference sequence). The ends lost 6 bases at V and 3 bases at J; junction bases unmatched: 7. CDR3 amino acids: CASSVTGDLGNTIYF. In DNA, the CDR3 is TGTGCCAGCAGCGTGACAGGGGACCTTGGAAACACCATATATTTT.

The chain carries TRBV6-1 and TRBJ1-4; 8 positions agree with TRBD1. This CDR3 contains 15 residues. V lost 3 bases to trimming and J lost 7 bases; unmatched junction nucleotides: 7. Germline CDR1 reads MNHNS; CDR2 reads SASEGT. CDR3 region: CASSDWTGSGEKLFF. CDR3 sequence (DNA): TGTGCCAGCAGTGATTGGACAGGGTCTGGTGAAAAACTGTTTTTT.

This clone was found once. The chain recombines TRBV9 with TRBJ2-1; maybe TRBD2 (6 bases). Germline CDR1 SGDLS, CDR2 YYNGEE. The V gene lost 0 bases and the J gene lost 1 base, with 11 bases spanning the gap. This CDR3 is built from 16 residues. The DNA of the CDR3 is TGTGCCAGCAGCGTAGGCGGGGCGGCATCCTACAATGAGCAGTTCTTC. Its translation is CASSVGGAASYNEQFF.

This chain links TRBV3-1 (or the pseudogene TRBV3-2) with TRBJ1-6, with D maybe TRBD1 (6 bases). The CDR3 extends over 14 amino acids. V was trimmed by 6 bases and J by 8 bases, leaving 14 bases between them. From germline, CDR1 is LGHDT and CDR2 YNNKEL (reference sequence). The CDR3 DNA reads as TGTGCCAGCAGTTACGGACAGAAAGATTCACCCCTCCACTTT. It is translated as CASSYGQKDSPLHF.

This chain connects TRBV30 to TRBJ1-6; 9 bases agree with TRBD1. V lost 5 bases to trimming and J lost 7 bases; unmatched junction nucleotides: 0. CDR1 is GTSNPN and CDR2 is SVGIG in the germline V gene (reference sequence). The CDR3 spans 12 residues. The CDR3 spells CAWGQGNSPLHF. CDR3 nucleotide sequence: TGTGCCTGGGGACAGGGGAATTCACCCCTCCACTTT.

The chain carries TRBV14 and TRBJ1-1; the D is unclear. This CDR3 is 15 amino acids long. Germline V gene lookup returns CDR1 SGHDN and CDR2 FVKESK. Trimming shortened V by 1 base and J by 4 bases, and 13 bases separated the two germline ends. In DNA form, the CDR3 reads TGTGCCAGCAGCCAAGCCCGTGCGGCGGGCACTGAAGCTTTCTTT. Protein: CASSQARAAGTEAFF.

CDR3 nucleotides: TGTGCCAGCACTGCTGGGACCCAGCCCCAGCATTTT. Amino acid sequence: CASTAGTQPQHF. The chain is built from TRBV28 and TRBJ1-5; possibly TRBD1 for D (5 bases). V dropped 7 bases and J dropped 7 bases, with 11 bases sitting between them. The CDR3 contains 12 residues. Germline assignment: CDR1 MDHEN and CDR2 SYDVKM.

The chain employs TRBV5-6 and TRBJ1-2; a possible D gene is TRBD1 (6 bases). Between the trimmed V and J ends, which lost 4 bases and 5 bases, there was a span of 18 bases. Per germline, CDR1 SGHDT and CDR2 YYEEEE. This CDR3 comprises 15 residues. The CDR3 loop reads CASSLQGGDPYGYTF. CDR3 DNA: TGTGCCAGCAGCCTACAGGGTGGGGACCCTTATGGCTACACCTTC.

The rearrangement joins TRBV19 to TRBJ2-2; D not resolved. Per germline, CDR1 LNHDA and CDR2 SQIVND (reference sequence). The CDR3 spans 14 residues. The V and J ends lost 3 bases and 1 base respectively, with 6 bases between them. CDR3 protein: CASSIKGNTGELFF. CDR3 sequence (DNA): TGTGCCAGTAGTATTAAGGGGAACACCGGGGAGCTGTTTTTT.

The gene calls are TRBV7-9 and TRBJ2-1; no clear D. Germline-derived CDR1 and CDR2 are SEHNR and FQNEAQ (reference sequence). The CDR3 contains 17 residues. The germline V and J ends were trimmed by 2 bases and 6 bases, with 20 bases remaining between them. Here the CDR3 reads CASSLSFRAEHFNEQFF. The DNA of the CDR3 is TGTGCCAGCAGCTTAAGTTTCCGGGCAGAACACTTCAATGAGCAGTTCTTC.

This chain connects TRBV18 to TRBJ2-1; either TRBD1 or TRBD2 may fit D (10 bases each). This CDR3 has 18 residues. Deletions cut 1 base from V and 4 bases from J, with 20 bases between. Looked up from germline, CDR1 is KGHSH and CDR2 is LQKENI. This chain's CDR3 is CASSPQRGGQGTYNEQFF. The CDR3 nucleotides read TGTGCCAGCTCACCACAGCGGGGGGGACAGGGGACTTACAATGAGCAGTTCTTC.

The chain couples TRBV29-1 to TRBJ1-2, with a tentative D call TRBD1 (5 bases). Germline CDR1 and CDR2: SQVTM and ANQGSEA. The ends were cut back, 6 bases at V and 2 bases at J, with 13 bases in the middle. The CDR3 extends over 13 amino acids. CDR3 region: CSVPGEKNYGYTF. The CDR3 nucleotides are TGCAGCGTGCCGGGGGAGAAGAACTATGGCTACACCTTC.

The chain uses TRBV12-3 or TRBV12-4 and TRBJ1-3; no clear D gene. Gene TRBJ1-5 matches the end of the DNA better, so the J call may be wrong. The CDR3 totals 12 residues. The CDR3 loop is CASSPDAGEQHF. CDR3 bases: TGTGCCAGCAGTCCAGATGCAGGAGAACAGCATTTT.

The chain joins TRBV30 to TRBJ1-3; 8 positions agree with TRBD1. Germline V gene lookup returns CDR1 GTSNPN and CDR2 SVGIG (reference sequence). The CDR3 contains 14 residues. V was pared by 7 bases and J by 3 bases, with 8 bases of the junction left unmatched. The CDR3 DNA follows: TGTGCCTTTATGACAGGGGCCATTGGAAACACCATATATTTT. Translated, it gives CAFMTGAIGNTIYF.

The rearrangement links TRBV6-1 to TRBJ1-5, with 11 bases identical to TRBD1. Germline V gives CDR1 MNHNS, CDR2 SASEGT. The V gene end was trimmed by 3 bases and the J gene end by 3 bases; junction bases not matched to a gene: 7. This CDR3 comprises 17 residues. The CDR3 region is CASSEAGDRGNNQPQHF. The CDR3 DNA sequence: TGTGCCAGCAGTGAGGCCGGGGACAGGGGGAACAATCAGCCCCAGCATTTT.

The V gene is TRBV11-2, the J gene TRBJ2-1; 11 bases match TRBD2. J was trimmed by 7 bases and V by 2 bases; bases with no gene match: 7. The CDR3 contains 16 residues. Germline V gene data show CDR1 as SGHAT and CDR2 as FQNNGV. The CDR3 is CASSLYVAGGPNEQFF. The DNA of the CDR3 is TGTGCCAGCAGCTTATACGTAGCGGGAGGGCCAAATGAGCAGTTCTTC.

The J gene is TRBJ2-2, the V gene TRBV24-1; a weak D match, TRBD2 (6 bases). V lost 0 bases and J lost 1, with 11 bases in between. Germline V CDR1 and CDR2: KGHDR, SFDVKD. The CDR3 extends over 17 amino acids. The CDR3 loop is CATSDLRAGLNTGELFF. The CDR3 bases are TGTGCCACCAGTGATTTGCGGGCGGGGTTGAACACCGGGGAGCTGTTTTTT.

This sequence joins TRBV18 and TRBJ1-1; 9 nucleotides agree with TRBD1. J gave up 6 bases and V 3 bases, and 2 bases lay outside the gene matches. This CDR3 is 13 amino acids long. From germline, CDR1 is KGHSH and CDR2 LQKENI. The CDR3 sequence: CASSPGQGAEAFF. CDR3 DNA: TGTGCCAGCTCACCGGGACAGGGTGCTGAAGCTTTCTTT.

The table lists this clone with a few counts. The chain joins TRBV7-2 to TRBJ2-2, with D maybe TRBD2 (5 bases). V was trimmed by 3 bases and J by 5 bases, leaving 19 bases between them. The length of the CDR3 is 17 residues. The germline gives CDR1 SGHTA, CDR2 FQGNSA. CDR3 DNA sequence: TGTGCCAGCAGCTTCTTAAGACGGAGGTTTGATACCGGGGAGCTGTTTTTT. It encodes CASSFLRRRFDTGELFF.

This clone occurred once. CDR3 bases: TGTGCCAGCAGCCCACGACTAGCGGCTAGCTCCTACGAGCAGTACTTC. This translates into CASSPRLAASSYEQYF. This sequence joins TRBV7-2 and TRBJ2-7; TRBD2 aligns across 9 bases. The CDR3 totals 16 residues. V was clipped by 5 bases and J by 0 bases; unmatched bases: 8. From germline, CDR1 is SGHTA and CDR2 FQGNSA.

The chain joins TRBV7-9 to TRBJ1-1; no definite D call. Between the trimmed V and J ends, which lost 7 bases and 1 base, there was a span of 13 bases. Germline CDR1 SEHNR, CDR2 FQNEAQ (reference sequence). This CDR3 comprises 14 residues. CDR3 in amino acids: CASTFFQANTEAFF. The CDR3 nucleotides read TGTGCCAGCACCTTTTTTCAGGCGAACACTGAAGCTTTCTTT.

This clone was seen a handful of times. The CDR3 DNA sequence: TGTGCCAGCAGTTATCAATGGGTCAATCAGCCCCAGCATTTT. This gives the protein CASSYQWVNQPQHF. V is TRBV6-2 or TRBV6-3 and J is TRBJ1-5; D is unresolved. Germline V gene data show CDR1 as MNHEY and CDR2 as SVGEGT. Trimming took 3 bases from V and 3 from J, leaving 9 bases between them. CDR3 length equals 14 residues.

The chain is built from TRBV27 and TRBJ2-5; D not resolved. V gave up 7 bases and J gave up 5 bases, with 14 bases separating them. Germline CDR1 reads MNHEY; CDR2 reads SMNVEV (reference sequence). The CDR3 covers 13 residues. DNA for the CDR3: TGTGCCAGCACCTCCCGCCGTGGGGAGACCCAGTACTTC. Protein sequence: CASTSRRGETQYF.

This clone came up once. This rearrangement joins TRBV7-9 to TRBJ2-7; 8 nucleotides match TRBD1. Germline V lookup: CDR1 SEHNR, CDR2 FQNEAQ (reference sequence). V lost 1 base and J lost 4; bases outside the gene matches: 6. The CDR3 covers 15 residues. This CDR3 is CASSLVAGGSYEQYF. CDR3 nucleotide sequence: TGTGCCAGCAGCTTAGTAGCAGGGGGCAGTTACGAGCAGTACTTC.